This TCR beta chain was found in a study of CD8 T cells in ankylosing spondylitis. TCRdb itself ran the 5' RACE reads through MiXCR, one entry per CDR3 protein. The sample shows about 320,000 distinct CDR3 sequences, 11% of them seen only once. This clonotype was picked up many times. Its antigen is unknown. This CDR3 is built from 15 residues. Losses at the gene ends were 3 bases for V and 7 bases for J; bases not matched to a gene: 7. Germline V CDR1 and CDR2: SGHAT, FQNNGV. The study, taken as a whole, reports: It appeared that ankylosing spondylitis blood was characterized by a TCR beta motif of several highly homologous variants. There were earlier reports of some motif variants in reactive arthritis synovial fluid and blood.

The chain combines TRBV11-2 with TRBJ2-1; 9 nucleotides agree with TRBD1. Source material: blood, either unsorted or a sorted T cell fraction (not recorded which). The TCR was taken from a female donor with ankylosing spondylitis or in good health (not recorded which). The CDR3 here is CASSFRDRARNEQFF. The CDR3 DNA reads TGTGCCAGCAGCTTCCGGGACAGGGCGAGGAATGAGCAGTTCTTC.